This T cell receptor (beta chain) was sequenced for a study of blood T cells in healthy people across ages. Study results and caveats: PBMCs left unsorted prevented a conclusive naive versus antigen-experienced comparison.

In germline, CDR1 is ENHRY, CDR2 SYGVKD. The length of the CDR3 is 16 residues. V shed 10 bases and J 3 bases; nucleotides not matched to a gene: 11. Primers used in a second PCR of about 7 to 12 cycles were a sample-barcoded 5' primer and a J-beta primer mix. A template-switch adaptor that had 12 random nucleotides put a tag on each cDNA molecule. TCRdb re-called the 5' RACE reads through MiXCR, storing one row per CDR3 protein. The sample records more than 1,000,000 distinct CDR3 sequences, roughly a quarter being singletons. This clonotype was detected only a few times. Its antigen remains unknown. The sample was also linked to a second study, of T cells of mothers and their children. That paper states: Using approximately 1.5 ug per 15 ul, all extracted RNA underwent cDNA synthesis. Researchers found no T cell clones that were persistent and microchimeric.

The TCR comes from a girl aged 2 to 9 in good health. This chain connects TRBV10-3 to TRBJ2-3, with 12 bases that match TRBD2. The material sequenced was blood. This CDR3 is CATRTSGDPMTDTQYF. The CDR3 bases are TGTGCCACCCGGACTAGCGGGGACCCCATGACAGATACGCAGTATTTT.